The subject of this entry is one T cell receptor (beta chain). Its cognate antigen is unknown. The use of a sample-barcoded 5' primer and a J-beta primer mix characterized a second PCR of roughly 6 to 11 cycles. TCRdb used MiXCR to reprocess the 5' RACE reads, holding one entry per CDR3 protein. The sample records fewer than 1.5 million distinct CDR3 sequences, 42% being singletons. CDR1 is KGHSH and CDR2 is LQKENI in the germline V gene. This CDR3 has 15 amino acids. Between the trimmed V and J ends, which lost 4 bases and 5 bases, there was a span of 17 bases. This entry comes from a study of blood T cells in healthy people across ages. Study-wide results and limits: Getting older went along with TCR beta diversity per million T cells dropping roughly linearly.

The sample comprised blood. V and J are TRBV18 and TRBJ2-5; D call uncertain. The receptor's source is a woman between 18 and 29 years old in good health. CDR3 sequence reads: CASSLTISHRETQYF. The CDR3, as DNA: TGTGCCAGCTCACTTACTATTTCCCATCGTGAGACCCAGTACTTC.